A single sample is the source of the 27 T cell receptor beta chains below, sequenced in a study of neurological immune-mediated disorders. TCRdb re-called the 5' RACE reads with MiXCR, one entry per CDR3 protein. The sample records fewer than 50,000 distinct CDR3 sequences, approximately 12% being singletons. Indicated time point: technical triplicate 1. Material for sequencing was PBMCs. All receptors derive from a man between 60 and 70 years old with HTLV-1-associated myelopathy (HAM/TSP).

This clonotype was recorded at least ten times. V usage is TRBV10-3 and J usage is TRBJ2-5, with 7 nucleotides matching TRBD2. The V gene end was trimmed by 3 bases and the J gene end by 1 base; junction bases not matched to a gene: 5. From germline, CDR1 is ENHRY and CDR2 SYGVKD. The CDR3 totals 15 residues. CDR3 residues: CAISDFPGGQETQYF. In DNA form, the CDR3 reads TGTGCCATCAGTGACTTCCCGGGAGGCCAAGAGACCCAGTACTTC.

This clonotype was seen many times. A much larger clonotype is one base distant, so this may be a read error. CDR3: CASNSAGAGVENEQFF. For the CDR3, the DNA is TGCGCCAGCAACTCCGCTGGTGCAGGGGTCGAAAATGAGCAGTTCTTC. The chain uses TRBV5-1 and TRBJ2-1; a weak D match, TRBD1 (6 bases). Trimming stripped 6 bases from V and 7 bases from J, with 23 bases between. CDR1 and CDR2 from the germline V gene are SGHRS and YFSETQ. The CDR3 spans 16 residues.

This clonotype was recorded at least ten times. This CDR3 is CASSSPGNGNTIYF. As DNA, the CDR3 is TGTGCCAGCAGTTCCCCGGGAAACGGAAACACCATATATTTT. The gene calls are TRBV6-5 and TRBJ1-3; D call uncertain. Trimming removed 4 bases at V and 4 bases at J, with 11 bases between. This CDR3 has 14 amino acids. Looked up from germline, CDR1 is MNHEY and CDR2 is SVGAGI.

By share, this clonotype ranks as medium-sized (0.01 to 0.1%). As DNA, the CDR3 is TGTGCCAGCAGCCACTCCCACAGGGCCCGCAGCACAGATACGCAGTATTTT. Translated: CASSHSHRARSTDTQYF. V and J are TRBV3-1 and TRBJ2-3; D is possibly TRBD1 (6 bases). The CDR3 is 17 residues long. V dropped 3 bases and J dropped 0 bases, with 16 bases sitting between them. Germline V lookup: CDR1 LGHDT, CDR2 YNNKEL (reference sequence).

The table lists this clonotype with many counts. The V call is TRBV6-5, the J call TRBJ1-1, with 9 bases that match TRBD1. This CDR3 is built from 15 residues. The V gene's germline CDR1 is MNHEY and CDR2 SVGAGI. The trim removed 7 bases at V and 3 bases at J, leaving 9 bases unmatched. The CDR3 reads CASTTSGQGYTEAFF. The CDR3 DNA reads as TGTGCCAGCACCACTTCGGGACAGGGCTACACTGAAGCTTTCTTT.

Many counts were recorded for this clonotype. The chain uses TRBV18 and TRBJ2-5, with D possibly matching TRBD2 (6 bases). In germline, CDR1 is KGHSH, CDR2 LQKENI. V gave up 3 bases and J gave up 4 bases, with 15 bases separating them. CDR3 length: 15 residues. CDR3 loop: CASSPTPRRVETQYF. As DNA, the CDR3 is TGTGCCAGCTCACCCACCCCTCGGAGGGTAGAGACCCAGTACTTC.

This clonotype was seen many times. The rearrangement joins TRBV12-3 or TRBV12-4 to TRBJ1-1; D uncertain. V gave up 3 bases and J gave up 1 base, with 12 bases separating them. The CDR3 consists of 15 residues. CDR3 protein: CASSFRDSTNTEAFF. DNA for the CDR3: TGTGCCAGCAGTTTCCGGGATTCGACGAACACTGAAGCTTTCTTT.

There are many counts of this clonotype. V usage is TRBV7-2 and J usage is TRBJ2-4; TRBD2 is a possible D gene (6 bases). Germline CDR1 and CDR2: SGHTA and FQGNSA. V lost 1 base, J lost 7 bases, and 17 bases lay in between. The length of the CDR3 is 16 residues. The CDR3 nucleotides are TGTGCCAGCAGCTTAGAAACGGTTCTAGCGCCCAACATTCAGTACTTC. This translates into CASSLETVLAPNIQYF.

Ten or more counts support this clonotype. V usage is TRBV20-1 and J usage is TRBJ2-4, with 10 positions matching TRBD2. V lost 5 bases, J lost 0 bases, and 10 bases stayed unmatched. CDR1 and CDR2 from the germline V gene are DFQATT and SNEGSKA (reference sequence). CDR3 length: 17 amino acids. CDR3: CSASIPTSGIAKNIQYF. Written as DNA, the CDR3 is TGCAGTGCTTCCATTCCTACTAGCGGGATAGCCAAAAACATTCAGTACTTC.

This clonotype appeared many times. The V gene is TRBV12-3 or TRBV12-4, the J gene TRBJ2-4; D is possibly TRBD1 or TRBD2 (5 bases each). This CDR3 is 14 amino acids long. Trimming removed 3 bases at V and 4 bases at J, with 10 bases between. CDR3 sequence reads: CASSFAGTKNIQYF. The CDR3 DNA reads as TGTGCCAGCAGTTTCGCCGGGACGAAAAACATTCAGTACTTC.

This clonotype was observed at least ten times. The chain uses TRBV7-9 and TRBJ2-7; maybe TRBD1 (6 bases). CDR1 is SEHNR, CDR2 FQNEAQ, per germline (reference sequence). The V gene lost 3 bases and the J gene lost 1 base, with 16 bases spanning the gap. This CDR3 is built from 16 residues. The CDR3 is CASSFTSRTASYEQYF. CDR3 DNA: TGTGCCAGCAGCTTTACTTCGCGGACAGCATCCTACGAGCAGTACTTC.

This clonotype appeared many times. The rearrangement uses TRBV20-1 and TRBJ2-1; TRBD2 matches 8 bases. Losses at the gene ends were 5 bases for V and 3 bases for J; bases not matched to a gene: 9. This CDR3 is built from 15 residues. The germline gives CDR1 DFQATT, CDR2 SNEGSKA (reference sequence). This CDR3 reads CSAGSGGGNYNEQFF. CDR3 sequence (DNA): TGCAGTGCTGGATCCGGCGGGGGGAACTACAATGAGCAGTTCTTC.

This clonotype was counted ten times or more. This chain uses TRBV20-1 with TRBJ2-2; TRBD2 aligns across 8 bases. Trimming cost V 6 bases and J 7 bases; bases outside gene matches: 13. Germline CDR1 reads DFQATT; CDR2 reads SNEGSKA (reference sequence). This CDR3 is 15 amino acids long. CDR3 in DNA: TGCAGTGCCCCGTTGTCCGGGAGGGAGGTCGGGGAGCTGTTTTTT. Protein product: CSAPLSGREVGELFF.

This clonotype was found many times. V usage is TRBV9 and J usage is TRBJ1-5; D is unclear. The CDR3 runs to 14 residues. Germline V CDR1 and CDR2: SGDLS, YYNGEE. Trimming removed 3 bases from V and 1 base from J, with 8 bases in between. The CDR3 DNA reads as TGTGCCAGCAGCGAAAGAGAGAGCAATCAGCCCCAGCATTTT. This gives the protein CASSERESNQPQHF.

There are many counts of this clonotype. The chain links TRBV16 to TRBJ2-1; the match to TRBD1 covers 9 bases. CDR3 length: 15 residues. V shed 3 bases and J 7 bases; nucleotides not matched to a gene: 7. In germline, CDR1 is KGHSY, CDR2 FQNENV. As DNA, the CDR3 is TGTGCCAGCAGCCACCCGACAGGGGGGCTTAATGAGCAGTTCTTC. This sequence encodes CASSHPTGGLNEQFF.

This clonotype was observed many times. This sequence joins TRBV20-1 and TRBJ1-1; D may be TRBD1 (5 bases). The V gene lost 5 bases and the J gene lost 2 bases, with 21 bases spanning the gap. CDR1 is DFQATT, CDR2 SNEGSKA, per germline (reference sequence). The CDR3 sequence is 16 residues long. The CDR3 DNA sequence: TGCAGTGCTCCACGAACATGGGACGTTGAAAACACTGAAGCTTTCTTT. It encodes CSAPRTWDVENTEAFF.

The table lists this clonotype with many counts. Written as DNA, the CDR3 is TGTGCCACCTTAAAACGGGACACCGGGGAGCTGTTTTTT. Its translation is CATLKRDTGELFF. The V and J genes are TRBV28 and TRBJ2-2; D gene ambiguous. This CDR3 has 13 amino acids. Germline V CDR1 and CDR2: MDHEN, SYDVKM. Trimming pared 10 bases from V and 3 bases from J, leaving 12 bases between. Full variable domain (rest looked up from reference TRBV28 and TRBJ2-2): DVKVTQSSRYLVKRTGEKVFLECVQDMDHENMFWYRQDPGLGLRLIYFSYDVKMKEKGDIPEGYSVSREKKERFSLILESASTNQTSMYLCATLKRDTGELFFGEGSRLTVL.

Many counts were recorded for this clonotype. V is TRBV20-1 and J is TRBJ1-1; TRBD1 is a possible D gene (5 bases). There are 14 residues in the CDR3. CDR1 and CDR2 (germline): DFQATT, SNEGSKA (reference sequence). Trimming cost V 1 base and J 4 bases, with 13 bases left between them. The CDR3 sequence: CSARGPWGSTEAFF. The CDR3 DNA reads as TGCAGTGCTAGAGGGCCCTGGGGGAGCACTGAAGCTTTCTTT.

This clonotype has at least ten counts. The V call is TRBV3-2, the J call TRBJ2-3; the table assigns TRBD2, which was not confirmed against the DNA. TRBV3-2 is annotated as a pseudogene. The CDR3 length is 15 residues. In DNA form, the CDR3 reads TGTGCCAGCACGATAGCGGGAGAACGGCTAGATACGCAGTATTTT. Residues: CASTIAGERLDTQYF.

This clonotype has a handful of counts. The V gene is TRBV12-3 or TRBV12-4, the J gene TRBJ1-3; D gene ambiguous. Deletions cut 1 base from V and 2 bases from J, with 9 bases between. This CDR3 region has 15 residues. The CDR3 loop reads CASSLEGFAGNTIYF. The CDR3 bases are TGTGCCAGCAGTTTAGAAGGGTTTGCTGGAAACACCATATATTTT.

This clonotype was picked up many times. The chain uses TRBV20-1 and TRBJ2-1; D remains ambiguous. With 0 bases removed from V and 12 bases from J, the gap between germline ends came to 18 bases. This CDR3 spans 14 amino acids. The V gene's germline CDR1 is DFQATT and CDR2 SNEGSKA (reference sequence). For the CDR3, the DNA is TGCAGTGCTAGAGAGCAGGTTGGCGTTTTGTGGCAGTTCTTC. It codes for CSAREQVGVLWQFF.

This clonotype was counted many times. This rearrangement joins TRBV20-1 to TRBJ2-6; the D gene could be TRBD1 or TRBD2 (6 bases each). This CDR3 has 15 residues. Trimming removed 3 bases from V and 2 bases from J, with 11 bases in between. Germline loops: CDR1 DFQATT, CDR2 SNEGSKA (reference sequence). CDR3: CSASPGGPGANVLTF. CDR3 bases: TGCAGTGCTAGCCCTGGGGGGCCTGGGGCCAACGTCCTGACTTTC.

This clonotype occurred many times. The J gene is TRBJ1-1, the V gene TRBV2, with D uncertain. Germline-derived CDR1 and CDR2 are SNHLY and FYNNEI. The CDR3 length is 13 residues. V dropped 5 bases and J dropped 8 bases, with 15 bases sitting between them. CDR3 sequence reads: CASSTDLRGEAFF. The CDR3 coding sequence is TGTGCCAGCAGTACCGACCTCCGAGGAGAAGCTTTCTTT.

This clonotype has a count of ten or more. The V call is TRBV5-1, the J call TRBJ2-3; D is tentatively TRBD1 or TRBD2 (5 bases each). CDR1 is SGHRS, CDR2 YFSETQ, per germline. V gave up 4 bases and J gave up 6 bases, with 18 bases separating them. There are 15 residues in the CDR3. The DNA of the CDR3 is TGCGCCAGCAGCCCTCCGGGACCATTCATGGATACGCAGTATTTT. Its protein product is CASSPPGPFMDTQYF.

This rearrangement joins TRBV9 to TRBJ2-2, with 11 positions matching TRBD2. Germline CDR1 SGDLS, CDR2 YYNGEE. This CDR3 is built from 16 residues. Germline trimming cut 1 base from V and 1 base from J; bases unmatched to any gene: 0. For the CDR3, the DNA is TGTGCCAGCAGCGTAACTAGCGGGAGGAACACCGGGGAGCTGTTTTTT. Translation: CASSVTSGRNTGELFF.

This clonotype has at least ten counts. CDR3 sequence reads: CSAFSVSSEQYF. As DNA, the CDR3 is TGCAGTGCTTTTTCGGTCAGTTCCGAGCAGTACTTC. The chain combines TRBV20-1 with TRBJ2-7; unclear D gene. This CDR3 contains 12 residues. Per germline, CDR1 DFQATT and CDR2 SNEGSKA (reference sequence). The V gene lost 5 bases and the J gene lost 6 bases, with 14 bases spanning the gap.

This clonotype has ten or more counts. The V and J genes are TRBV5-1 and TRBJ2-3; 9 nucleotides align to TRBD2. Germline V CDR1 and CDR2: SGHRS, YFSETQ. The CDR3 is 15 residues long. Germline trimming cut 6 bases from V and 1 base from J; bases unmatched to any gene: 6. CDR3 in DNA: TGCGCCAGCACCGGGCGGGGGGGGCGCACAGATACGCAGTATTTT. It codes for CASTGRGGRTDTQYF.